The following is a T cell receptor beta chain sequence with its context. The antigen remains unidentified. The CDR3 has 12 amino acids. Germline CDR1 and CDR2: SGHDT and YYEEEE. V lost 0 bases, J lost 10 bases, and 10 bases lay in between. Generated by immunoSEQ multiplex PCR, the TCRdb table keeps only in-frame clones and is missing some. The sample yields about 21,000 clones, roughly 76% seen once. This specimen belongs to a study of immune evolution from preneoplasia to lung adenocarcinoma. Study results and limitations: Compared with EGFR-mutant or double wild-type lesions, KRAS-mutant nodules were more clonal.

The chain carries TRBV5-6 and TRBJ1-1; the D is unclear. The sequenced sample was FFPE invasive lung adenocarcinoma tissue. The receptor comes from a person between 55 and 69 years old with lung adenocarcinoma. The CDR3 reads CASSLGPDRAFF. The CDR3 nucleotides read TGTGCCAGCAGCTTGGGCCCGGACCGAGCTTTCTTT.